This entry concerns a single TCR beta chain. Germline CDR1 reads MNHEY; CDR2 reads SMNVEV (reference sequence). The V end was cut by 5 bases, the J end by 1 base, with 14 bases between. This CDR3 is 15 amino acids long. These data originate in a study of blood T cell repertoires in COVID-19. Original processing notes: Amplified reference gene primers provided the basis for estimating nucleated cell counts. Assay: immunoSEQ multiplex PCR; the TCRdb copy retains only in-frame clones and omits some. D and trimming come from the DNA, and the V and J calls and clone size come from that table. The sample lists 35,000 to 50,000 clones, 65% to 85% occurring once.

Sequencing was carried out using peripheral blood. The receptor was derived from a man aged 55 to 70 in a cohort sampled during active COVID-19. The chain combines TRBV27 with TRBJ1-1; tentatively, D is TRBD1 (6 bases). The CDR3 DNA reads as TGTGCCAGCAGTGACTCGACAGGACGGAACACTGAAGCTTTCTTT. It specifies CASSDSTGRNTEAFF.